This TCR beta chain was profiled in a study of control samples from healthy donors and cancer patients. This CDR3 is built from 15 residues. Germline V gene data show CDR1 as MNHEY and CDR2 as SVGAGI. The J segment lost 4 bases and the V segment lost 5 bases, leaving 7 bases of the junction unmatched. Sequencing used immunoSEQ multiplex PCR; TCRdb keeps in-frame clones, though not all of them. This sample has some 71,000 clones, with about nine tenths found just once. The chain has TRBV6-5 and TRBJ1-5; 8 bases map to TRBD1. The clonotype was recovered from a man in his fifties or sixties with lung cancer. Material for sequencing was PBMCs. In nucleotides, the CDR3 is TGTGCCAGCAGTCAGGGGGCAGGGCGGAATCAGCCCCAGCATTTT. It is translated as CASSQGAGRNQPQHF.